This T cell receptor beta chain appears in the sequencing data of a study of breast tumors, draining lymph nodes, adjacent tissues. Samples came from axillary lymph nodes draining the breast cancer. A single record per CDR3 protein comes from TCRdb applying MiXCR to the multiplex PCR reads. The data show approximately 230,000 distinct CDR3 sequences, 30% to 35% seen once. A remark on this clonotype: Its antigen is still unknown.

Study-wide findings and caveats: The lymph node origin of tumor T cells was framed as consistent with a hypothesis, not demonstrated. Tumor repertoires ranked between lymph nodes and nontumor tissue in diversity, with V and J gene preferences. Data fit most tumor T cells coming from lymph node, expanding in tumor.

The germline V gene encodes CDR1 SGHAT and CDR2 FQNNGV. The CDR3 is made up of 15 amino acids. V was trimmed by 3 bases and J by 2 bases, leaving 11 bases between them. The TCR comes from a female donor with breast cancer. Some clones in this sample may be carry-over from other donors' samples. The J gene is TRBJ2-1, the V gene TRBV11-2; no reliable D call. Material for sequencing was axillary lymph node tissue. The CDR3 here is CASSLRPEPYNEQFF. Written as DNA, the CDR3 is TGTGCCAGCAGCTTGAGACCAGAACCCTACAATGAGCAGTTCTTC.